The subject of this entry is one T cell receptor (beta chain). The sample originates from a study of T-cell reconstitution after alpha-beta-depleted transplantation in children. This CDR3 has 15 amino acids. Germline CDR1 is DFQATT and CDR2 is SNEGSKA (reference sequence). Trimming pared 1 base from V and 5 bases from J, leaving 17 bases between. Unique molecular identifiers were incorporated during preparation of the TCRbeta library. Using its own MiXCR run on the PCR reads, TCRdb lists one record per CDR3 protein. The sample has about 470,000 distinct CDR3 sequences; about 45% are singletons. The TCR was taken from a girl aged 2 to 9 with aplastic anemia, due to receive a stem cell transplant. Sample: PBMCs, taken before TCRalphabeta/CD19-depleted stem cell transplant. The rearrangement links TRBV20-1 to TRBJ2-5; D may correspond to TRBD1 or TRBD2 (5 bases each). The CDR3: CSARARDHWGETQYF. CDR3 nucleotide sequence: TGCAGTGCTAGAGCCCGGGACCACTGGGGGGAGACCCAGTACTTC.